This entry lists 27 T cell receptor beta chains sequenced from one sample in a study of a mutant IDH1 vaccine in newly diagnosed glioma. Stated time point: baseline, week 1 (first vaccination visit). Treatment indicated: pre-vaccination baseline after standard-of-care therapy. The table came from immunoSEQ multiplex PCR; TCRdb's copy has only in-frame clones and leaves some out. The sample carries over 20,000 clones, about nine tenths recorded once. The sample consisted of PBMCs, taken from a glioma patient treated with radiotherapy, temozolomide or both. The receptors here all came from a man between 25 and 39 years old with glioma.

The chain joins TRBV25-1 to TRBJ2-2, with 9 nucleotides matching TRBD1. The CDR3 runs to 15 residues. V was pared by 4 bases and J by 4 bases, with 4 bases of the junction left unmatched. The V gene's germline CDR1 is MGHDK and CDR2 SYGVNS. CDR3 residues: CASSARDRATGELFF. CDR3 DNA: TGTGCCAGCAGTGCCCGGGACAGGGCCACCGGGGAGCTGTTTTTT.

V usage is TRBV29-1 and J usage is TRBJ2-5; 9 positions match TRBD1. Germline CDR1 SQVTM, CDR2 ANQGSEA. V dropped 6 bases and J dropped 3; count of bases not matched to a gene: 5. This CDR3 comprises 13 residues. CDR3 sequence: CSVFRDREETQYF. For the CDR3, the DNA is TGCAGCGTCTTCCGGGACAGGGAAGAGACCCAGTACTTC.

The V gene is TRBV6-5, the J gene TRBJ1-2, with D uncertain. The CDR3 runs to 13 residues. Germline V lookup: CDR1 MNHEY, CDR2 SVGAGI. Trimming took off 2 bases at V and 7 bases at J, with 11 bases between the two ends. CDR3 in DNA: TGTGCCAGCAGTTACGCCGCCATTACTGGCTACACCTTC. It specifies CASSYAAITGYTF.

This chain links TRBV4-1 with TRBJ2-7; possible D gene TRBD1, 5 bases. Germline V gene sequence: CDR1 MGHRA, CDR2 YSYEKL. V gave up 1 base and J gave up 3 bases, with 13 bases separating them. The CDR3 has 15 residues. The CDR3 protein is CASSQAGRGIYEQYF. For the CDR3, the DNA is TGCGCCAGCAGCCAAGCCGGAAGGGGTATCTACGAGCAGTACTTC.

The chain uses TRBV9 and TRBJ2-2, with 12 bases lining up with TRBD2. J lost 5 bases, V lost 0 bases, and 2 bases had no gene match. The length of the CDR3 is 16 residues. Germline assignment: CDR1 SGDLS and CDR2 YYNGEE. CDR3 sequence reads: CASSVGTSGKTGELFF. The CDR3, as DNA: TGTGCCAGCAGCGTAGGGACTAGCGGGAAAACCGGGGAGCTGTTTTTT.

The chain recombines TRBV7-9 with TRBJ2-2; D might be TRBD1 (6 bases). V lost 1 base and J lost 0, with 12 bases in between. The CDR3 is made up of 17 amino acids. Germline assignment: CDR1 SEHNR and CDR2 FQNEAQ (reference sequence). The DNA of the CDR3 is TGTGCCAGCAGCTTAGGCAGCAGGGGCGCGAACACCGGGGAGCTGTTTTTT. Residues: CASSLGSRGANTGELFF.

The V and J genes are TRBV9 and TRBJ2-2, with D possibly being TRBD2 (6 bases). The germline CDR1 and CDR2 sequences are SGDLS and YYNGEE. V shed 3 bases and J shed 4 bases, with 10 bases lying between them. The length of the CDR3 is 14 residues. CDR3 DNA: TGTGCCAGCAGCGGAGTAGCGGCCACCGGGGAGCTGTTTTTT. Translated: CASSGVAATGELFF.

The chain has TRBV7-6 and TRBJ2-5; 7 bases are a match to TRBD2. The V gene end was trimmed by 1 base and the J gene end by 0 bases; junction bases not matched to a gene: 5. Germline lookup yields CDR1 SGHVS and CDR2 FNYEAQ. This CDR3 has 16 amino acids. CDR3 DNA sequence: TGTGCCAGCAGCTTAGGACTAGCACCGTACCAAGAGACCCAGTACTTC. It encodes CASSLGLAPYQETQYF.

V and J are TRBV5-4 and TRBJ2-6, with D maybe TRBD1 (6 bases). The V gene's germline CDR1 is SGHNT and CDR2 YYREEE (reference sequence). V lost 2 bases and J lost 0, with 12 bases in between. The CDR3 loop spans 17 amino acids. The CDR3 loop is CASSFGQPSSGANVLTF. The DNA of the CDR3 is TGTGCCAGCAGCTTTGGACAGCCAAGCTCTGGGGCCAACGTCCTGACTTTC.

This clone was counted a single time. One end of the junction fails to match germline, which may point to a read error. J is TRBJ1-1 and V is TRBV27, with D tentatively TRBD1 (5 bases). The germline gives CDR1 MNHEY, CDR2 SMNVEV (reference sequence). This CDR3 comprises 15 residues. The CDR3 is CASSLGDRLKTEAFF. The DNA of the CDR3 is TGTGCCAGCAGTTTAGGGGACCGGCTGAAAACTGAAGCTTTCTTT.

V gene TRBV15 combines with J gene TRBJ2-5, with 8 bases identical to TRBD2. V lost 5 bases to trimming and J lost 3 bases; unmatched junction nucleotides: 8. CDR3 length: 15 residues. Germline CDR1 and CDR2: LNHNV and YYDKDF (reference sequence). The CDR3 loop is CATSALAAGEETQYF. For the CDR3, the DNA is TGTGCCACCAGCGCCCTGGCAGCGGGAGAAGAGACCCAGTACTTC.

The CDR3 DNA follows: TGTGCCAGCAGCTTCGGACAGTATGGCTACACCTTC. Amino acids: CASSFGQYGYTF. The chain uses TRBV7-9 and TRBJ1-2, with D perhaps matching TRBD1 (6 bases). This CDR3 region has 12 residues. Trimming cost V 3 bases and J 5 bases, with 7 bases left between them. Looked up from germline, CDR1 is SEHNR and CDR2 is FQNEAQ (reference sequence). Full variable domain (outside the CDR3, taken from reference TRBV7-9 and TRBJ1-2): DTGVSQNPRHKITKRGQNVTFRCDPISEHNRLYWYRQTLGQGPEFLTYFQNEAQLEKSRLLSDRFSAERPKGSFSTLEIQRTEQGDSAMYLCASSFGQYGYTFGSGTRLTVV.

The V gene is TRBV27, the J gene TRBJ1-1; weak D call: TRBD1 (5 bases). The V gene lost 4 bases and the J gene lost 1 base, with 19 bases spanning the gap. The CDR3 has 17 amino acids. Per germline, CDR1 MNHEY and CDR2 SMNVEV (reference sequence). The CDR3 loop is CASSSFLGVIGNTEAFF. CDR3 DNA sequence: TGTGCCAGCAGTTCGTTCTTGGGGGTCATCGGGAACACTGAAGCTTTCTTT.

The chain combines TRBV6-5 with TRBJ1-1, with D possibly TRBD1 on 5 matching bases. Germline V CDR1 and CDR2: MNHEY, SVGAGI. Between the trimmed V and J ends, which lost 2 bases and 1 base, there was a span of 11 bases. The CDR3 has 15 residues. CDR3 DNA: TGTGCCAGCAGTTACCAGGGACTTACGAACACTGAAGCTTTCTTT. Translation: CASSYQGLTNTEAFF.

The chain employs TRBV13 and TRBJ1-1; D might be TRBD1 (5 bases). The ends were cut back, 5 bases at V and 1 base at J, with 11 bases in the middle. CDR1 is PRHDT, CDR2 FYEKMQ, per germline (reference sequence). The CDR3 sequence is 14 residues long. The CDR3 loop is CASSGETENTEAFF. CDR3 nucleotide sequence: TGTGCCAGCAGCGGAGAGACAGAGAACACTGAAGCTTTCTTT.

This clone was seen once. This chain connects TRBV5-1 to TRBJ2-1; 9 bases fit TRBD2. The germline V gene encodes CDR1 SGHRS and CDR2 YFSETQ. The CDR3 sequence is 15 residues long. J gave up 5 bases and V 4 bases, and 7 bases lay outside the gene matches. The CDR3 reads CASSTLAGLNNEQFF. The CDR3 bases are TGCGCCAGCAGCACCCTAGCGGGACTAAACAATGAGCAGTTCTTC.

The chain recombines TRBV18 with TRBJ2-2; 10 positions match TRBD1. With V trimmed by 0 bases and J by 7 bases, 5 bases remained unmatched. The CDR3 spans 16 residues. The V gene's germline CDR1 is KGHSH and CDR2 LQKENI. In nucleotides, the CDR3 is TGTGCCAGCTCACCACCCCGGGACAGGGGATACGGGGAGCTGTTTTTT. Translated, it gives CASSPPRDRGYGELFF.

The chain combines TRBV25-1 with TRBJ1-1; D is unresolved. The CDR3 is 12 amino acids. Germline assignment: CDR1 MGHDK and CDR2 SYGVNS. V lost 2 bases and J 10 bases, leaving 11 bases between the germline ends. For the CDR3, the DNA is TGTGCCAGCAGTGAAACATTAAGGGTAGCTTTCTTT. It translates to CASSETLRVAFF.

J is TRBJ2-7 and V is TRBV19; weak D call: TRBD2 (5 bases). The V and J ends lost 1 base and 5 bases respectively, with 12 bases between them. Germline-derived CDR1 and CDR2 are LNHDA and SQIVND (reference sequence). The CDR3 contains 14 residues. CDR3 sequence (DNA): TGTGCCAGTAGTATAGCGGATACGGGGAACGAGCAGTACTTC. Protein product: CASSIADTGNEQYF. The full variable domain, completed using reference TRBV19 and TRBJ2-7, is DGGITQSPKYLFRKEGQNVTLSCEQNLNHDAMYWYRQDPGQGLRLIYYSQIVNDFQKGDIAEGYSVSREKKESFPLTVTSAQKNPTAFYLCASSIADTGNEQYFGPGTRLTVT.

This chain joins TRBV29-1 and TRBJ1-3; D is ambiguous. Germline CDR1 reads SQVTM; CDR2 reads ANQGSEA. V dropped 3 bases and J dropped 3 bases, with 9 bases sitting between them. The CDR3 is 13 residues long. Here the CDR3 reads CSVETGFGNTIYF. The CDR3, as DNA: TGCAGCGTTGAGACGGGGTTTGGAAACACCATATATTTT.

The chain is built from TRBV30 and TRBJ1-4; 7 nucleotides agree with TRBD1. V gave up 1 base and J gave up 4 bases; unmatched junction bases: 9. The length of the CDR3 is 16 residues. Per germline, CDR1 GTSNPN and CDR2 SVGIG (reference sequence). This chain's CDR3 is CAWSGTGGDLNEKLFF. The CDR3 coding sequence is TGTGCCTGGAGTGGGACAGGAGGGGACCTTAATGAAAAACTGTTTTTT.

With regard to this clone: Additional DNA sequences in this sample encode the identical CDR3. The V call is TRBV5-1, the J call TRBJ1-5, with 10 bases fitting TRBD1. V lost 4 bases and J lost 7; bases outside the gene matches: 5. The CDR3 covers 14 residues. CDR1 and CDR2 from the germline V gene are SGHRS and YFSETQ. CDR3 DNA sequence: TGCGCCAGCAGCCCCGGGACAGGGGTCCAGCCCCAGCATTTT. Amino acid sequence: CASSPGTGVQPQHF. The full variable domain, rest sourced from reference TRBV5-1 and TRBJ1-5, is KAGVTQTPRYLIKTRGQQVTLSCSPISGHRSVSWYQQTPGQGLQFLFEYFSETQRNKGNFPGRFSGRQFSNSRSEMNVSTLELGDSALYLCASSPGTGVQPQHFGDGTRLSIL.

The rearrangement uses TRBV28 and TRBJ1-4; possible D gene TRBD1, 6 bases. CDR3 size: 15 residues. Trimming took off 3 bases at V and 7 bases at J, with 15 bases between the two ends. The germline gives CDR1 MDHEN, CDR2 SYDVKM. CDR3 coding DNA: TGTGCCAGCAGTTTTCTTGGGGGGGCTGGTGAAAAACTGTTTTTT. It codes for CASSFLGGAGEKLFF.

The chain has TRBV27 and TRBJ2-5; TRBD1 aligns across 9 bases. Trimming removed 8 bases from V and 3 bases from J; junction bases left unmatched: 4. This CDR3 spans 13 amino acids. Germline V gives CDR1 MNHEY, CDR2 SMNVEV (reference sequence). CDR3 protein: CASSTGGEETQYF. In DNA form, the CDR3 reads TGTGCCAGCTCCACAGGGGGCGAAGAGACCCAGTACTTC.

This chain uses TRBV27 with TRBJ2-3; possible D gene TRBD1, 6 bases. The CDR3 length is 15 residues. CDR1 MNHEY and CDR2 SMNVEV come from the germline V gene (reference sequence). The V end was cut by 4 bases, the J end by 2 bases, with 13 bases between. The CDR3 region is CASSSSGTITDTQYF. The CDR3 region has the DNA TGTGCCAGCAGTTCGTCCGGGACAATCACAGATACGCAGTATTTT.

This clone has only one observation. V gene TRBV4-1 combines with J gene TRBJ1-1, with D perhaps matching TRBD1 (5 bases). Germline CDR1 reads MGHRA; CDR2 reads YSYEKL. V lost 1 base and J lost 3, with 15 bases in between. The CDR3 loop spans 16 amino acids. The CDR3 protein is CASSQGGGRLDTEAFF. The CDR3 nucleotides are TGCGCCAGCAGCCAAGGGGGCGGGAGGTTGGACACTGAAGCTTTCTTT.

V is TRBV29-1 and J is TRBJ2-7; D is perhaps TRBD1 (6 bases). V shed 7 bases and J shed 4 bases, with 17 bases lying between them. The germline V gene encodes CDR1 SQVTM and CDR2 ANQGSEA. CDR3 size: 13 residues. The CDR3 region is CSALDRLSYEQYF. The CDR3 DNA reads TGCAGCGCTCTCGACAGGCTAAGTTACGAGCAGTACTTC.